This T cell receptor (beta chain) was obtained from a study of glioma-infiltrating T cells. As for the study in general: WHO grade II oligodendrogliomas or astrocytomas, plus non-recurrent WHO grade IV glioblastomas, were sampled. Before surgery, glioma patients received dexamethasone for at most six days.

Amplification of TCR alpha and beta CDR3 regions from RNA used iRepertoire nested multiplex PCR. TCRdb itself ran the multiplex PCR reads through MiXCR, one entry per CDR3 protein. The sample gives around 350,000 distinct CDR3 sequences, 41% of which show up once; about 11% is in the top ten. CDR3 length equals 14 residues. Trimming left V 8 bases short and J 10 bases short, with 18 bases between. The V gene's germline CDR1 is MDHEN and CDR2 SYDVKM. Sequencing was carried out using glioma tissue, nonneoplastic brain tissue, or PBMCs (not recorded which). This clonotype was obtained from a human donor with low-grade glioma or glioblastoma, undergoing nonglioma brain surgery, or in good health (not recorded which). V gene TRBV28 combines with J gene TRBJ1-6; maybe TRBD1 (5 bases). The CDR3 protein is CASHYWGSTSPLHF. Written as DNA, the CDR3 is TGTGCCAGCCACTATTGGGGCAGTACCTCACCCCTCCACTTT.